The sequence of this T cell receptor beta chain was determined in a study of shared clonotypes between healthy human individuals. Overall study results and limits: A limitation of the genetic and exposure-history diversity represented arose from few donors.

A remark on this clone: Its antigen remains unidentified.

V dropped 5 bases and J dropped 2 bases, with 10 bases sitting between them. From germline, CDR1 is SNHLY and CDR2 FYNNEI. This CDR3 region has 13 residues. Naive CD8 isolation took CD45RO-negative cells positively selected for CCR7 and excluded terminally differentiated effector memory CD45RA+ cells. Once extracted for a subset, genomic DNA was divided evenly among several immunoSEQ plates. This table comes from immunoSEQ multiplex PCR, and its TCRdb copy is limited to in-frame clones, with some not included. The sample yields about 2.1 million clones, around 95% seen once. This receptor was taken from a man between 18 and 35 years old in good health. Some clones in this sample may be carry-over from other donors' samples. What was sequenced was naive CD8+ T cells from PBMCs. This chain connects TRBV2 to TRBJ2-7, with a tentative D call TRBD1 (6 bases). CDR3 sequence (DNA): TGTGCCAGCAGTCCTGGACAGACCTACGAGCAGTACTTC. Protein sequence: CASSPGQTYEQYF.